These T cell receptor beta chains were read from a single sample in a study of T cells in Graves' hyperthyroidism and ophthalmopathy. TCRdb analysed the multiplex PCR reads with MiXCR anew, one entry per CDR3 protein. The repertoire holds under 400,000 distinct CDR3 sequences, with approximately 15% as singletons. The sequenced sample consisted of blood. These receptor sequences come from a woman between 55 and 75 years old with Graves' hyperthyroidism. Both conserved end residues are part of each CDR3. D genes are given only for firm matches. A clone size is listed for some rows: how often the clone was seen (once, few, many), or a class if it is expanded.

CDR3 length,clone size,V gene,J gene,D gene,CDR3 protein,CDR3 DNA
14,many,TRBV7-8,TRBJ2-1,NA,CASSSRTVYNEQFF,TGTGCCAGCAGCTCCCGGACAGTCTACAATGAGCAGTTCTTC
15,many,TRBV12-3/TRBV12-4,TRBJ2-5,NA,CASSHRLGVGETQYF,TGTGCCAGCAGCCACAGACTAGGGGTGGGAGAGACCCAGTACTTC
12,many,TRBV3-1,TRBJ1-1,NA,CASSDGQGEAFF,TGTGCCAGCAGCGATGGGCAGGGTGAAGCTTTCTTT
14,many,TRBV18,TRBJ2-1,TRBD2,CASSPPGSGGWQFF,TGTGCCAGCTCACCACCGGGATCGGGAGGATGGCAGTTCTTC
16,many,TRBV18,TRBJ2-2,TRBD2,CASARLAGESTGELFF,TGTGCCAGCGCTCGTCTAGCGGGAGAGTCCACCGGGGAGCTGTTTTTT
12,many,TRBV5-6,TRBJ1-5,NA,CASSLRDQPQHF,TGTGCCAGCAGCTTGAGGGATCAGCCCCAGCATTTT
14,NA,TRBV7-9,TRBJ2-1,TRBD2,CASSLKREVNEQFF,TGTGCCAGCAGCTTAAAGCGGGAGGTAAATGAGCAGTTCTTC
13,many,TRBV7-2,TRBJ2-5,NA,CASSSRYQETQYF,TGTGCCAGCAGCTCCCGGTACCAAGAGACCCAGTACTTC
17,NA,TRBV20-1,TRBJ2-1,TRBD2,CSARGLAGSGYYNEQFF,TGCAGTGCTAGAGGGTTAGCGGGATCGGGCTACTACAATGAGCAGTTCTTC
17,few,TRBV7-8,TRBJ2-1,NA,CASSPSQGEPSYNEQFF,TGTGCCAGCAGCCCCTCACAAGGCGAGCCCTCCTACAATGAGCAGTTCTTC
18,few,TRBV3-1,TRBJ2-4,NA,CASSLGGRRSLAKNIQYF,TGTGCCAGCAGCCTTGGAGGGAGGCGTAGCCTAGCCAAAAACATTCAGTACTTC
15,many,TRBV28,TRBJ2-5,NA,CASSFLADSQETQYF,TGTGCCAGCAGTTTCCTCGCCGACAGCCAAGAGACCCAGTACTTC
13,many,TRBV18,TRBJ2-3,NA,CASSQPSTDTQYF,TGTGCCAGCTCACAACCGAGCACAGATACGCAGTATTTT
16,many,TRBV6-1,TRBJ2-3,TRBD2,CASRESGSDFTDTQYF,TGTGCCAGCAGGGAAAGCGGGAGTGATTTCACAGATACGCAGTATTTT
14,many,TRBV2,TRBJ2-1,NA,CASHQGIWDNEQFF,TGTGCCAGTCATCAGGGGATTTGGGACAATGAGCAGTTCTTC
16,NA,TRBV5-1,TRBJ2-3,TRBD2,CASSQRGTSFPDTQYF,TGCGCCAGCAGCCAACGGGGGACTAGCTTCCCAGATACGCAGTATTTT
14,few,TRBV7-8,TRBJ1-5,NA,CASSLSYSNQPQHF,TGTGCCAGCAGCTTGAGTTATAGCAATCAGCCCCAGCATTTT
13,many,TRBV18,TRBJ1-4,TRBD1,CASSPGTAEKLFF,TGTGCCAGCTCACCCGGGACAGCCGAAAAACTGTTTTTT
13,many,TRBV7-7,TRBJ2-7,NA,CASSLEAAYEQYF,TGTGCTAGCAGCTTAGAGGCAGCCTACGAGCAGTACTTC
13,many,TRBV6-1,TRBJ1-5,TRBD1,CASRTGLNQPQHF,TGTGCCAGCCGGACAGGGCTTAATCAGCCCCAGCATTTT
15,many,TRBV15,TRBJ2-1,TRBD2,CATSEGTSGLNEQFF,TGTGCCACCAGCGAAGGAACTAGCGGACTCAATGAGCAGTTCTTC
20,NA,TRBV7-2,TRBJ2-7,TRBD2,CASSLEPLIPSSGSVYEQYF,TGTGCCAGCAGCTTAGAACCCCTCATCCCCTCTAGCGGGAGTGTGTACGAGCAGTACTTC
11,NA,TRBV20-1,TRBJ2-7,NA,CSTSPIREQYF,TGCAGTACCTCCCCTATACGCGAGCAGTACTTC
15,many,TRBV5-1,TRBJ1-5,TRBD1,CASSPGTGAGQPQHF,TGCGCCAGCAGCCCCGGGACAGGGGCGGGGCAGCCCCAGCATTTT
16,few,TRBV6-5,TRBJ2-2,TRBD1,CASSYPGQGLSGELFF,TGTGCCAGCAGTTACCCCGGACAGGGTCTGAGCGGGGAGCTGTTTTTT
15,many,TRBV20-1,TRBJ2-3,TRBD1,CSAPNRGRNTDTQYF,TGCAGTGCCCCGAACAGGGGTCGGAACACAGATACGCAGTATTTT
14,many,TRBV20-1,TRBJ2-3,NA,CSAYTGTVTDTQYF,TGCAGTGCTTATACCGGGACCGTCACAGATACGCAGTATTTT
16,few,TRBV20-1,TRBJ1-2,NA,CSATSPRRTENYGYTF,TGCAGTGCTACCTCCCCCCGTAGGACGGAAAACTATGGCTACACCTTC
15,many,TRBV28,TRBJ1-2,TRBD1,CASSSGQGISYGYTF,TGTGCCAGCAGTTCGGGACAGGGGATAAGCTATGGCTACACCTTC
12,many,TRBV30,TRBJ2-4,NA,CAWSTTGNIQYF,TGTGCCTGGAGTACCACCGGAAACATTCAGTACTTC
17,NA,TRBV11-1,TRBJ2-5,TRBD1,CASSPANGQGAMETQYF,TGTGCCAGCAGCCCAGCAAACGGACAGGGGGCAATGGAGACCCAGTACTTC
15,many,TRBV12-3/TRBV12-4,TRBJ1-2,NA,CASSPGRGPGYGYTF,TGTGCCAGCAGTCCGGGGCGGGGGCCGGGCTATGGCTACACCTTC
17,few,TRBV5-1,TRBJ2-5,TRBD2,CASSSTHKTSVQETQYF,TGCGCCAGCAGCTCTACCCACAAGACTAGCGTCCAAGAGACCCAGTACTTC
13,few,TRBV15,TRBJ2-1,TRBD2,CATRGLAGEEQFF,TGTGCCACCAGGGGACTAGCGGGAGAAGAGCAGTTCTTC
16,NA,TRBV12-5,TRBJ2-1,NA,CASGLAAGGAYNEQFF,TGTGCTAGTGGTTTGGCGGCGGGCGGGGCGTACAATGAGCAGTTCTTC
18,few,TRBV19,TRBJ2-7,TRBD2,CASSITSGTSGSQYEQYF,TGTGCCAGTAGTATTACATCCGGGACTAGCGGGAGTCAATACGAGCAGTACTTC
14,many,TRBV7-2,TRBJ2-1,TRBD2,CASSLEGGSNEQFF,TGTGCCAGCAGCTTAGAGGGCGGGAGCAATGAGCAGTTCTTC
15,many,TRBV2,TRBJ1-4,NA,CASSARVATNEKLFF,TGTGCCAGCAGTGCCCGAGTTGCAACTAATGAAAAACTGTTTTTT
14,many,TRBV12-3/TRBV12-4,TRBJ1-4,NA,CASSPRGSNEKLFF,TGTGCCAGCAGCCCTCGGGGTTCTAATGAAAAACTGTTTTTT
15,many,TRBV5-4,TRBJ2-1,NA,CASSLGRAAYNEQFF,TGTGCCAGCAGCTTGGGGAGGGCCGCCTACAATGAGCAGTTCTTC
15,NA,TRBV7-8,TRBJ2-3,TRBD2,CASSTGLAVTDTQYF,TGTGCCAGCAGCACGGGACTAGCGGTGACAGATACGCAGTATTTT